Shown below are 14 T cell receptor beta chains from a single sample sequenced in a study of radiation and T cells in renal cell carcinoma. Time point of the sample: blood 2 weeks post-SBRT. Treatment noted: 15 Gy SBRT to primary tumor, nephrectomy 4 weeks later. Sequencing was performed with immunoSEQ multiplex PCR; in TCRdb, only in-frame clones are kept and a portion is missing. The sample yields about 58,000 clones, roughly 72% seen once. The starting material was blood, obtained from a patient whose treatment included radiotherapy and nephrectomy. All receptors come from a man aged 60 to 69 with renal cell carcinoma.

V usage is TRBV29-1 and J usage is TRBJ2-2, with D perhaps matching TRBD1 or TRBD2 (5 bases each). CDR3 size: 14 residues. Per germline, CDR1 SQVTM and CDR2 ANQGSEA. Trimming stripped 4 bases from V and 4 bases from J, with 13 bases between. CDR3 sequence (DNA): TGCAGCGTTGTAGGTGGGGCGGGCACCGGGGAGCTGTTTTTT. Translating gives CSVVGGAGTGELFF.

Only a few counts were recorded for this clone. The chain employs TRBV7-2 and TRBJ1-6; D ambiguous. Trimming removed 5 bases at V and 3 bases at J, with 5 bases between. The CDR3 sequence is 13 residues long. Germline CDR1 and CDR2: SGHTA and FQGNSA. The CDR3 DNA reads TGTGCCAGCAGCCGGGACTATAATTCACCCCTCCACTTT. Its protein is CASSRDYNSPLHF. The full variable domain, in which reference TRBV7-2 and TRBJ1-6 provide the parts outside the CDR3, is GAGVSQSPSNKVTEKGKDVELRCDPISGHTALYWYRQSLGQGLEFLIYFQGNSAPDKSGLPSDRFSAERTGGSVSTLTIQRTQQEDSAVYLCASSRDYNSPLHFGNGTRLTVT.

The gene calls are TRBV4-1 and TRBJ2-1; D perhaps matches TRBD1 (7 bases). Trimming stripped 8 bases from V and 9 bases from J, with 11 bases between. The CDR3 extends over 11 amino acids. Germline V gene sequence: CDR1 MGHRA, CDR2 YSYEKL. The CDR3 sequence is CASGGGFEQFF. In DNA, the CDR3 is TGCGCCAGCGGAGGGGGCTTTGAGCAGTTCTTC.

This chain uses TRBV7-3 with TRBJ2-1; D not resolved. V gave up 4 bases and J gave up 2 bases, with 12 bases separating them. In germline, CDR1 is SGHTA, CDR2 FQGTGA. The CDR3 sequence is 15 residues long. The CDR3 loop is CASSSSIGTYNEQFF. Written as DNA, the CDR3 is TGTGCCAGCAGCTCTTCCATAGGGACCTACAATGAGCAGTTCTTC. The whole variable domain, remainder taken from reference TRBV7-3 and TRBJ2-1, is GAGVSQTPSNKVTEKGKYVELRCDPISGHTALYWYRQSLGQGPEFLIYFQGTGAADDSGLPNDRFFAVRPEGSVSTLKIQRTERGDSAVYLCASSSSIGTYNEQFFGPGTRLTVL.

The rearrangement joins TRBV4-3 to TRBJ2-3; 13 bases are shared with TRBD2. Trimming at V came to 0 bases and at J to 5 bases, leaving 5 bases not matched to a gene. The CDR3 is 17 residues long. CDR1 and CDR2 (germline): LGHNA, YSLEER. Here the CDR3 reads CASSQETSGGFGDTQYF. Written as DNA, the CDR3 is TGCGCCAGCAGCCAAGAGACTAGCGGGGGGTTTGGAGATACGCAGTATTTT.

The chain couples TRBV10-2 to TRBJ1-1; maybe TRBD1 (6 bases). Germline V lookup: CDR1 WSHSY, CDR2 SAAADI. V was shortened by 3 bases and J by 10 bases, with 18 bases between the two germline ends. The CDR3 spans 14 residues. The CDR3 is CASSEPGRTERAFF. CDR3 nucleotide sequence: TGCGCCAGCAGTGAACCCGGACGGACAGAGAGAGCTTTCTTT.

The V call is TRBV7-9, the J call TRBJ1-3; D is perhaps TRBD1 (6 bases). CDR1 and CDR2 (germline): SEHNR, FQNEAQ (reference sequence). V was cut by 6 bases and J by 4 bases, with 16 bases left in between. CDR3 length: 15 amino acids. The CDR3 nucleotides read TGTGCCAGCAGGCCACCGGGGACATACGGAAACACCATATATTTT. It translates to CASRPPGTYGNTIYF. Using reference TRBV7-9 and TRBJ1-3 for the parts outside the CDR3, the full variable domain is DTGVSQNPRHKITKRGQNVTFRCDPISEHNRLYWYRQTLGQGPEFLTYFQNEAQLEKSRLLSDRFSAERPKGSFSTLEIQRTEQGDSAMYLCASRPPGTYGNTIYFGEGSWLTVV.

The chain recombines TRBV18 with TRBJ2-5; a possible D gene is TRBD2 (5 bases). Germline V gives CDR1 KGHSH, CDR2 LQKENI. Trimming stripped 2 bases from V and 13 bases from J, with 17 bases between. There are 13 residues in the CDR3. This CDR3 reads CASSPVGEGVGYF. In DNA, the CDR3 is TGTGCCAGCTCACCAGTTGGTGAGGGTGTAGGGTACTTC.

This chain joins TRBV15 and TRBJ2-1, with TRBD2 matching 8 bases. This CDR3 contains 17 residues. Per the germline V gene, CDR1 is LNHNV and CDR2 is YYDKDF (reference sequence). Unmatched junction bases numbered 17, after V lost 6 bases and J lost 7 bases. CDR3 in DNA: TGTGCCACCAGTCTTAACCCCCGTCGCGGGGGGTGGAATGAGCAGTTCTTC. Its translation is CATSLNPRRGGWNEQFF.

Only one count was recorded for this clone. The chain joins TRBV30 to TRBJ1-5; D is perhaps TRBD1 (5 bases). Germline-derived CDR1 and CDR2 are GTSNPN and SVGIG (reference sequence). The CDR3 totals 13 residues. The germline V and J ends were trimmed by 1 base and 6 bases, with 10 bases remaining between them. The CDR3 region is CAWSGGDRQPQHF. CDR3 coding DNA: TGTGCCTGGAGTGGGGGGGACCGTCAGCCCCAGCATTTT.

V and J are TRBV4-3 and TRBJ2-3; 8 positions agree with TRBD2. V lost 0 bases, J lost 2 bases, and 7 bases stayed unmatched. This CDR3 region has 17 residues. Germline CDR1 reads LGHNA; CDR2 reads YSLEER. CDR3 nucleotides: TGCGCCAGCAGCCAAGATCGGGGACTAGACACCACAGATACGCAGTATTTT. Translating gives CASSQDRGLDTTDTQYF.

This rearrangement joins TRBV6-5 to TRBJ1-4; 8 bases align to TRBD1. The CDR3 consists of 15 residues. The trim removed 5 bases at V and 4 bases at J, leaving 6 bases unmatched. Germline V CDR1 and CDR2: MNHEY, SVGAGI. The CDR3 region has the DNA TGTGCCAGCAGTGCCCAGACAGGGGTTAATGAAAAACTGTTTTTT. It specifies CASSAQTGVNEKLFF.

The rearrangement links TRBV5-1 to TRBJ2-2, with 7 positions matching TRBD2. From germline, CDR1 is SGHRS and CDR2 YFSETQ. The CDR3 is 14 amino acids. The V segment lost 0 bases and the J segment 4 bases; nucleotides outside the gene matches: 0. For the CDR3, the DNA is TGCGCCAGCAGCTTGGGCGGGGGCACCGGGGAGCTGTTTTTT. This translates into CASSLGGGTGELFF.

The CDR3 spells CASSEPDRGTDTQYF. CDR3 DNA sequence: TGTGCCAGCAGTGAACCGGACAGGGGCACAGATACGCAGTATTTT. The chain recombines TRBV2 with TRBJ2-3; 8 nucleotides agree with TRBD1. Germline lookup yields CDR1 SNHLY and CDR2 FYNNEI. This CDR3 contains 15 residues. Trimming removed 2 bases from V and 1 base from J; junction bases left unmatched: 2.